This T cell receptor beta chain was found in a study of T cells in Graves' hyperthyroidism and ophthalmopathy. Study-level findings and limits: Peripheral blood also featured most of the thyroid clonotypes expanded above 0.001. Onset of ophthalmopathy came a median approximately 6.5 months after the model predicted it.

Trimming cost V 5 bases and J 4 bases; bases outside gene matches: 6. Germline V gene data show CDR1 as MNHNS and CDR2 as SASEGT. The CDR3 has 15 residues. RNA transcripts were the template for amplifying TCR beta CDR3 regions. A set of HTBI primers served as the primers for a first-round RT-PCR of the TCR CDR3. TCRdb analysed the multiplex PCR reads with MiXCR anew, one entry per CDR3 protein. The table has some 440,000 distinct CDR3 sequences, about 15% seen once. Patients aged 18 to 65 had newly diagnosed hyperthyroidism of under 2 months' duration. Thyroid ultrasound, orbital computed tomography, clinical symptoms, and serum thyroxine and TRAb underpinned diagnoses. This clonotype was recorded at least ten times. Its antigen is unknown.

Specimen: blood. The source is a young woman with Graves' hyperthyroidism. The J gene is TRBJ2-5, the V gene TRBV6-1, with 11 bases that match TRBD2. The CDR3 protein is CASSQRLAGRETQYF. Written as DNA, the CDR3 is TGTGCCAGCAGTCAACGACTAGCGGGAAGAGAGACCCAGTACTTC.